The sequence of this TCR beta chain was determined in a study of T cells after yellow fever vaccination. In this sample, this clonotype turned up a few times. Its cognate antigen is unknown. The study's findings and limits: Within FACS-sorted repertoires, abundant clonotypes contaminating from the bulk population could be present. Subsequent to the booster, the majority of primary-vaccination clones reappeared (around 95% CD4, approximately 90% CD8). Peak timing came faster in the weaker secondary response, day 5 versus 15.

V lost 0 bases and J 3 bases, leaving 14 bases between the germline ends. The germline V gene encodes CDR1 LGHDT and CDR2 YNNKEL (reference sequence). This CDR3 spans 16 amino acids. A universal primer site and UMIs were added as TCR cDNA was made by 5'RACE template switching. Using its own MiXCR run on the 5' RACE reads, TCRdb lists one record per CDR3 protein. The sample shows 90,000 to 130,000 distinct CDR3 sequences, roughly 8.4% of them seen only once. The chain is built from TRBV3-1 and TRBJ1-2; D remains unclear. This receptor was identified in a man aged 25-40 years who received the YFV17D yellow fever vaccine. The specimen was CD8+ T cells sorted from PBMCs, collected 45 days after the yellow fever booster vaccination. The CDR3 is CASSQELREMDYGYTF. For the CDR3, the DNA is TGTGCCAGCAGCCAAGAACTAAGGGAGATGGACTATGGCTACACCTTC.